Listed here are 14 T cell receptor beta chains from one sample, sequenced in a study of blood T cell repertoires in COVID-19. The assay was immunoSEQ multiplex PCR, and TCRdb's table has in-frame clones only and misses some. The top ten hold 0.5% to 0.6% of the sample, which has about 150,000 clones, about 89% seen once. Sequencing was carried out using peripheral blood. The receptors here all came from a man in his fifties with acute or convalescent COVID-19.

The rearrangement links TRBV5-5 to TRBJ1-2; no definite D call. V lost 0 bases to trimming and J lost 0 bases, with 3 bases between them. The CDR3 covers 13 residues. Germline CDR1 reads SGHKS; CDR2 reads YYEKEE (reference sequence). The CDR3 loop reads CASSLAANYGYTF. CDR3 coding DNA: TGTGCCAGCAGCTTGGCGGCTAACTATGGCTACACCTTC.

This chain connects TRBV4-3 to TRBJ1-4; D may be TRBD1 (6 bases). There are 16 residues in the CDR3. Germline assignment: CDR1 LGHNA and CDR2 YSLEER. V was shortened by 1 base and J by 6 bases, with 15 bases between the two germline ends. The DNA for the CDR3 is TGCGCCAGCAGCCAAGGGCAGGCAGGGGCTGATGAAAAACTGTTTTTT. It translates to CASSQGQAGADEKLFF.

This rearrangement joins TRBV7-2 to TRBJ1-6, with D possibly TRBD1 on 5 matching bases. CDR3 length: 15 amino acids. Between the trimmed V and J ends, which lost 5 bases and 7 bases, there was a span of 15 bases. Germline CDR1 reads SGHTA; CDR2 reads FQGNSA. Here the CDR3 reads CASSLHGGENSPLHF. The CDR3 nucleotides are TGTGCCAGCAGCCTCCACGGGGGTGAGAATTCACCCCTCCACTTT.

The rearrangement uses TRBV6-2 or TRBV6-3 and TRBJ2-5; 8 nucleotides align to TRBD2. Trimming cost V 4 bases and J 0 bases; bases outside gene matches: 7. Germline assignment: CDR1 MNHEY and CDR2 SVGEGT. The CDR3 is made up of 16 amino acids. CDR3 DNA sequence: TGTGCCAGCAGTTCACTCGCACTAGCGGACCAAGAGACCCAGTACTTC. Translating it yields CASSSLALADQETQYF.

This CDR3 is CAWSVLSDEQYV. CDR3 nucleotide sequence: TGTGCCTGGAGTGTACTCTCTGACGAGCAGTACGTC. The chain is built from TRBV30 and TRBJ2-7; D gene ambiguous. Germline lookup yields CDR1 GTSNPN and CDR2 SVGIG (reference sequence). This CDR3 contains 12 residues. V shed 0 bases and J shed 5 bases, with 8 bases lying between them.

The chain employs TRBV4-1 and TRBJ1-1; D is ambiguous. Germline assignment: CDR1 MGHRA and CDR2 YSYEKL. This CDR3 spans 14 amino acids. Deletions cut 0 bases from V and 8 bases from J, with 13 bases between. The chain's CDR3 is CASSQDRTPLEAFF. CDR3 nucleotides: TGCGCCAGCAGCCAAGATCGAACACCGTTGGAAGCTTTCTTT.

The chain's CDR3 is CASSKTIGCCHEQYF. The CDR3 DNA reads TGTGCCAGCAGCAAAACTATCGGGTGTTGCCACGAGCAGTACTTC. The chain couples TRBV21-1 to TRBJ2-7; TRBD2 is taken as the D call from the table, unchecked against the DNA. TRBV21-1 is annotated as a pseudogene. CDR3 length equals 15 residues.

V and J are TRBV7-7 and TRBJ2-5; D not resolved. The germline V gene encodes CDR1 SSHAT and CDR2 FNYEAQ (reference sequence). The CDR3 loop spans 14 amino acids. The V and J ends lost 6 bases and 2 bases respectively, with 13 bases between them. The CDR3 here is CASSLTVEQETQYF. The DNA for the CDR3 is TGTGCCAGCAGTCTAACAGTAGAGCAAGAGACCCAGTACTTC.

This clone was seen more than once but under ten times. The J gene is TRBJ2-2, the V gene TRBV19; TRBD2 is a possible D gene (5 bases). V lost 6 bases to trimming and J lost 1 base, with 9 bases between them. This CDR3 region has 14 residues. In germline, CDR1 is LNHDA, CDR2 SQIVND (reference sequence). DNA of the CDR3: TGTGCCAGTAGCGCCCGGGGGAACACCGGGGAGCTGTTTTTT. It specifies CASSARGNTGELFF. Based on the CDR3 plus reference TRBV19 and TRBJ2-2, the full variable domain is DGGITQSPKYLFRKEGQNVTLSCEQNLNHDAMYWYRQDPGQGLRLIYYSQIVNDFQKGDIAEGYSVSREKKESFPLTVTSAQKNPTAFYLCASSARGNTGELFFGEGSRLTVL.

The rearrangement uses TRBV3-1 (or the pseudogene TRBV3-2) and TRBJ2-7; TRBD2 aligns across 7 bases. V was clipped by 4 bases and J by 3 bases; unmatched bases: 9. Germline CDR1 is LGHDT and CDR2 is YNNKEL (reference sequence). This CDR3 comprises 15 residues. The CDR3 region is CASSLGRGGFYEQYV. In DNA form, the CDR3 reads TGTGCCAGCAGCCTGGGCCGCGGGGGTTTCTACGAGCAGTACGTC.

The V gene is TRBV4-1, the J gene TRBJ2-4, with D possibly TRBD1 on 5 matching bases. V was cut by 0 bases and J by 0 bases, with 21 bases left in between. CDR3 size: 20 residues. Germline V gene data show CDR1 as MGHRA and CDR2 as YSYEKL. The CDR3 loop reads CASSQDWSPTAVLAKNIQYF. CDR3 DNA: TGCGCCAGCAGCCAAGATTGGTCACCGACAGCAGTATTAGCCAAAAACATTCAGTACTTC.

This sequence joins TRBV19 and TRBJ1-1; the match to TRBD1 covers 10 bases. V trimming: 4 bases; J trimming: 5 bases; junction bases outside the gene matches: 10. The germline gives CDR1 LNHDA, CDR2 SQIVND (reference sequence). The CDR3 consists of 16 residues. The CDR3 DNA sequence: TGTGCCAGTAGTACAACGACAGGGGGCCTTCGAACTGAAGCTTTCTTT. This gives the protein CASSTTTGGLRTEAFF.

The chain carries TRBV6-2 or TRBV6-3 and TRBJ1-6, with TRBD1 matching over 7 bases. The CDR3 is made up of 14 amino acids. With 6 bases clipped from V and 10 bases from J, the junction kept 9 bases outside the gene matches. Germline V gene data show CDR1 as MNHEY and CDR2 as SVGEGT. The CDR3 DNA sequence: TGTGCCAGCAGCATCGACAGGGATAGCTCACCCCTCCACTTT. Protein product: CASSIDRDSSPLHF.

This chain uses TRBV7-2 with TRBJ2-1; TRBD1 might be the D (5 bases). Per the germline V gene, CDR1 is SGHTA and CDR2 is FQGNSA. This CDR3 is 13 amino acids long. Trimming took 2 bases from V and 7 from J, leaving 9 bases between them. In DNA, the CDR3 is TGTGCCAGCAGCTTACAGGGTAGGAATGAGCAGTTCTTC. Its translation is CASSLQGRNEQFF.